The clone carrying this T cell receptor beta chain appeared a few times. The target antigen is unknown. Germline assignment: CDR1 GTSNPN and CDR2 SVGIG (reference sequence). Trimming removed 5 bases from V and 0 bases from J, with 8 bases in between. This CDR3 contains 14 residues. This sample was included in a study of chemoradiotherapy in HPV16-positive cancers. Study context: Candidate HPV-specific T-cell clones and common TCR motifs came from functional assays in a couple of HPV16-positive patients.

General study results and limits: During treatment, candidate HPV-specific clones and E7-related motifs expanded in tumor.

The repertoire was sequenced with immunoSEQ multiplex PCR; TCRdb's copy has only in-frame clones and lacks some. The sample has roughly 39,000 clones, 76% seen once. This sequence was found in a human donor with HPV-associated anogenital cancer. Sequenced material: blood, taken from a patient who underwent chemoradiotherapy. The chain combines TRBV30 with TRBJ2-6; D is perhaps TRBD1 (6 bases). CDR3 coding DNA: TGTGCCTGGGGACAGTTCTCTGGGGCCAACGTCCTGACTTTC. It translates to CAWGQFSGANVLTF. The whole variable domain, remainder taken from reference TRBV30 and TRBJ2-6, is SQTIHQWPATLVQPVGSPLSLECTVEGTSNPNLYWYRQAAGRGLQLLFYSVGIGQISSEVPQNLSASRPQDRQFILSSKKLLLSDSGFYLCAWGQFSGANVLTFGAGSRLTVL.